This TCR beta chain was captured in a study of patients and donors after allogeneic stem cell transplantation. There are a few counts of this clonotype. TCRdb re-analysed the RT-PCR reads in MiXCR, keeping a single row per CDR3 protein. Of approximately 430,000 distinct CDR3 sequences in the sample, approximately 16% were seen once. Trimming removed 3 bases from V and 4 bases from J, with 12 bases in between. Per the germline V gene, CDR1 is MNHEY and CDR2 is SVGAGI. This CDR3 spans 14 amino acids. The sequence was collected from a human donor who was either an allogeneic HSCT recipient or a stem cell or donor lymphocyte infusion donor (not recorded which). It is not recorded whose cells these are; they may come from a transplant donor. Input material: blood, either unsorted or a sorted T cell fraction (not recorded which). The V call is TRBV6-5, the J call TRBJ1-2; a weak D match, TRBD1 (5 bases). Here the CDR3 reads CASSYSQGGYGYTF. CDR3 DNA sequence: TGTGCCAGCAGTTATTCTCAGGGCGGCTATGGCTACACCTTC.